This T cell receptor beta chain was captured in a study of human T cells and chemical hapten exposure. The overall study: The sensitizer, 2% DPC, was used on roughly 2 cm by roughly 2 cm of upper inner arm skin.

Time point meaning: patch test 2, 6 weeks after DPC sensitization. As to treatment: therapeutic diphenylcyclopropenone sensitization with weekly scalp DPC. Sample donors consisted of patients with alopecia, aged 18 to 70 years, who were suitable for DPC. The study extracted total RNA from unfractionated whole blood. V was cut by 3 bases and J by 4 bases, with 8 bases left in between. The CDR3 has 13 residues. CDR1 SGHTA and CDR2 FQGTGA come from the germline V gene. TCRdb itself ran the RACE reads through MiXCR, one entry per CDR3 protein. In the table there are tens of thousands of distinct CDR3 sequences, roughly 11% of which are singletons.

This clonotype was obtained from a man aged 35 to 55 with alopecia areata. Some clones in this sample may be carry-over from other donors' samples. The genes are TRBV7-3 and TRBJ2-3; D is uncertain. Sequencing was performed on whole blood, taken in connection with sensitization to the hapten diphenylcyclopropenone (DPC). The CDR3: CASSFSGSDTQYF. CDR3 DNA: TGTGCCAGCAGCTTTTCAGGTTCAGATACGCAGTATTTT. The whole variable domain, remainder taken from reference TRBV7-3 and TRBJ2-3, is GAGVSQTPSNKVTEKGKYVELRCDPISGHTALYWYRQSLGQGPEFLIYFQGTGAADDSGLPNDRFFAVRPEGSVSTLKIQRTERGDSAVYLCASSFSGSDTQYFGPGTRLTVL.